This T cell receptor beta chain was sequenced in a study of regulatory T cells in long-lasting Graves disease. Study summary: Treatment with antithyroid drugs for over 5 years, together with positive TSH receptor antibodies, meant persistent Graves' disease.

As for time point: persistent/refractory GD, antithyroid drugs over 5 years with positive TRAb. The TCR library was prepared using RNA isolated from PBMCs. Criteria from the American Thyroid Association guidelines were applied to diagnose Graves' disease. In Xi'an, China, an endocrinology department was the source of patients. As to this clonotype: The antigen remains undetermined.

Whole-study results and caveats: Accuracy could have been hurt by small sample size.

Arm-PCR with iRepertoire HTBI primers amplified the CDR3 regions for these TCR beta libraries. Via MiXCR, TCRdb re-called the multiplex PCR reads, giving one row per CDR3 protein. The table records a few hundred thousand distinct CDR3 sequences, roughly a fifth of them present only once. The CDR3 runs 17 residues. The germline V and J ends were trimmed by 0 bases and 6 bases, with 21 bases remaining between them. The V gene's germline CDR1 is MGHRA and CDR2 YSYEKL. The receptor's source is a female donor with Graves disease. Material: peripheral blood mononuclear cells (PBMCs), obtained when the disease was refractory, from a patient treated with antithyroid drugs. The chain combines TRBV4-1 with TRBJ2-7, with D possibly TRBD1 on 6 matching bases. DNA of the CDR3: TGCGCCAGCAGCCAAGACGGGGCCGACTGGGGGCTCCGCGAGCAGTACTTC. Protein sequence: CASSQDGADWGLREQYF.